Each of the 15 T cell receptor beta chains below was sequenced from the same sample in a study of T cells after yellow fever vaccination. TCRdb passed the 5' RACE reads through MiXCR, listing each CDR3 protein once. The sample contains about 96,000 distinct CDR3 sequences, approximately 9% of which appear only once. Sequenced here: CD8+ T cells not binding an NS4B(214-222) dextramer, sorted from PBMCs, sampled roughly 14 days after the first yellow fever vaccination. These receptors all come from a man younger than 35 who received the YFV17D yellow fever vaccine.

This chain links TRBV9 with TRBJ2-7; 7 nucleotides align to TRBD1. Trimming took 2 bases from V and 5 from J; bases not matched to a gene: 4. This CDR3 is 13 amino acids long. CDR1 is SGDLS, CDR2 YYNGEE, per germline. The CDR3 loop reads CASSVGDSDEQYV. The CDR3 coding sequence is TGTGCCAGCAGCGTCGGGGACAGTGACGAGCAGTACGTC.

This clonotype was seen a few times. The gene calls are TRBV6-5 and TRBJ2-7, with D hard to call. Trimming removed 2 bases at V and 1 base at J, with 12 bases between. Germline assignment: CDR1 MNHEY and CDR2 SVGAGI. This CDR3 is built from 15 residues. The CDR3 DNA sequence: TGTGCCAGCAGTTACGCCGGCGGCAGGTCCTACGAGCAGTACTTC. This codes for CASSYAGGRSYEQYF.

This clonotype occurred a few times. This chain uses TRBV7-2 with TRBJ2-2; D gene uncertain. CDR1 and CDR2 from the germline V gene are SGHTA and FQGNSA. V gave up 0 bases and J gave up 6 bases, with 5 bases separating them. CDR3 length: 13 residues. The CDR3 DNA follows: TGTGCCAGCAGCTTAGCGGGGTCCGGGGAGCTGTTTTTT. The encoded protein is CASSLAGSGELFF.

J is TRBJ2-5 and V is TRBV4-2, with 8 bases matching TRBD1. The CDR3 is 18 amino acids. V shed 3 bases and J 2 bases; nucleotides not matched to a gene: 14. The germline gives CDR1 LGHNA, CDR2 YNFKEQ. The CDR3 here is CASSHTTRTGNGQETQYF. DNA of the CDR3: TGTGCCAGCAGCCATACGACCCGGACAGGGAATGGGCAAGAGACCCAGTACTTC.

The chain couples TRBV4-1 to TRBJ1-1; tentative D call: TRBD1 (5 bases). The ends were cut back, 4 bases at V and 6 bases at J, with 18 bases in the middle. Germline values: CDR1 MGHRA, CDR2 YSYEKL. This CDR3 has 15 residues. CDR3 sequence: CASSPASGGKPEAFF. The CDR3 region has the DNA TGCGCCAGCAGCCCGGCCTCTGGGGGGAAGCCTGAAGCTTTCTTT.

This chain links TRBV2 with TRBJ1-5; a possible D gene is TRBD1 (5 bases). The V end lost 3 bases, the J end lost 11 bases, and 20 bases lay between the germline ends. Per the germline V gene, CDR1 is SNHLY and CDR2 is FYNNEI. There are 15 residues in the CDR3. The CDR3 spells CASSETGGLFLAQHF. CDR3 coding DNA: TGTGCCAGCAGTGAGACCGGGGGTCTCTTTCTAGCCCAGCATTTT.

This clonotype was seen repeatedly, ten times or more. CDR3 protein: CASSSTGGYVSGYTF. The CDR3, as DNA: TGTGCCAGCAGCTCCACAGGGGGCTACGTTAGTGGCTACACCTTC. The chain has TRBV9 and TRBJ1-2; 9 nucleotides line up with TRBD1. This CDR3 spans 15 amino acids. Germline V CDR1 and CDR2: SGDLS, YYNGEE. The junction had 11 bases not matched to a gene; V was cut back by 4 bases and J by 7 bases. Based on the CDR3 plus reference TRBV9 and TRBJ1-2, the full variable domain is DSGVTQTPKHLITATGQRVTLRCSPRSGDLSVYWYQQSLDQGLQFLIQYYNGEERAKGNILERFSAQQFPDLHSELNLSSLELGDSALYFCASSSTGGYVSGYTFGSGTRLTVV.

In this sample, this clonotype turned up a few times. V and J are TRBV7-8 and TRBJ1-5, with 8 bases matching TRBD1. The CDR3 is made up of 16 amino acids. Germline assignment: CDR1 SGHVS and CDR2 FQNEAQ. V dropped 4 bases and J dropped 0; count of bases not matched to a gene: 5. The DNA for the CDR3 is TGTGCCAGCAGCTCAAGCCAGGGGGCTAGCAATCAGCCCCAGCATTTT. Translating gives CASSSSQGASNQPQHF.

This clonotype has only a few counts. V gene TRBV21-1 combines with J gene TRBJ1-1; the table gives TRBD1 as D, unverified against the DNA. TRBV21-1 counts as a pseudogene. The CDR3 sequence is 15 residues long. The CDR3 loop reads CASSKKRQGYTEAFF. The CDR3 coding sequence is TGTGCCAGCAGCAAAAAGCGCCAGGGTTACACTGAAGCTTTCTTT.

This clonotype has a count of ten or more. The genes are TRBV5-5 and TRBJ1-2; possible D gene TRBD1, 6 bases. CDR1 is SGHKS, CDR2 YYEKEE, per germline (reference sequence). Trimming took off 2 bases at V and 3 bases at J, with 11 bases between the two ends. The CDR3 has 14 residues. This CDR3 reads CASSFTGTHYGYTF. Here the CDR3 DNA reads TGTGCCAGCAGCTTCACCGGGACACACTATGGCTACACCTTC.

CDR3 region: CASSLDGRPDIQYF. CDR3 nucleotides: TGTGCCAGCAGCTTAGACGGTCGTCCGGACATTCAGTACTTC. V and J are TRBV7-9 and TRBJ2-4; D gene uncertain. V lost 1 base, J lost 8 bases, and 12 bases lay in between. Germline values: CDR1 SEHNR, CDR2 FQNEAQ (reference sequence). The CDR3 consists of 14 residues.

This clonotype occurred a few times. The chain carries TRBV7-9 and TRBJ2-4; 8 bases line up with TRBD1. Germline CDR1 SEHNR, CDR2 FQNEAQ (reference sequence). J lost 5 bases, V lost 5 bases, and 8 bases had no gene match. The CDR3 covers 15 residues. CDR3 residues: CASSLGQGEENIQYF. CDR3 DNA: TGTGCCAGCAGCCTCGGACAGGGTGAGGAAAACATTCAGTACTTC.

In regard to this clonotype: A much larger clone sits a single nucleotide away, making a read error possible. The chain joins TRBV7-3 to TRBJ2-5; the D call may be TRBD1 or TRBD2 (5 bases each). CDR3 length: 14 residues. From germline, CDR1 is SGHTA and CDR2 FQGTGA. Trimming left V 2 bases short and J 1 base short, with 8 bases between. The CDR3 DNA sequence: TGTGCCAGCAGCTTAGAGGGGACCCAAGAGACCCAGTACTTC. Translation gives CASSLEGTQETQYF.

This clonotype was picked up a small number of times. The chain links TRBV2 to TRBJ1-1, with a possible D match to TRBD1 (5 bases). The CDR3 is 13 amino acids. Germline CDR1 and CDR2: SNHLY and FYNNEI. The ends were cut back, 10 bases at V and 3 bases at J, with 15 bases in the middle. The CDR3 DNA reads as TGTGCCAAGACGGGGGTGGGGGACACTGAAGCTTTCTTT. It encodes CAKTGVGDTEAFF.

This clonotype came up many times. The V call is TRBV29-1, the J call TRBJ2-1; D call uncertain. CDR1 SQVTM and CDR2 ANQGSEA come from the germline V gene. The germline V and J ends were trimmed by 1 base and 0 bases, with 7 bases remaining between them. The CDR3 loop spans 14 amino acids. The CDR3 is CSVEVLSSYNEQFF. CDR3 in DNA: TGCAGCGTTGAAGTGCTGAGCTCCTACAATGAGCAGTTCTTC.